One sample yielded the 29 T cell receptor beta chains listed below, sequenced in a study of blood T cell repertoires in COVID-19. Using immunoSEQ multiplex PCR, the repertoire was profiled, and TCRdb retains in-frame clones only, with some absent. The sample holds roughly 120,000 clones, around 85% seen once. The sample consisted of peripheral blood. These receptors originate from a man between 60 and 75 years old with acute or convalescent COVID-19.

The V gene is TRBV5-6, the J gene TRBJ1-2, with D possibly TRBD1 on 6 matching bases. Looked up from germline, CDR1 is SGHDT and CDR2 is YYEEEE. This CDR3 region has 14 residues. Trimming pared 4 bases from V and 6 bases from J, leaving 16 bases between. CDR3 protein: CASSPLGGADGYTF. The CDR3 coding sequence is TGTGCCAGCAGCCCATTGGGGGGGGCGGATGGCTACACCTTC.

The V gene is TRBV6-1, the J gene TRBJ2-7; TRBD2 agrees at 13 bases. J was trimmed by 5 bases and V by 7 bases; bases with no gene match: 5. The CDR3 contains 14 residues. Germline CDR1 reads MNHNS; CDR2 reads SASEGT. The CDR3 DNA reads TGTGCCAGCATTCGGACTAGCGGGAGCCACGAGCAGTACTTC. Translated: CASIRTSGSHEQYF.

This sequence joins TRBV24-1 and TRBJ2-7; possibly TRBD1 for D (6 bases). The CDR3 sequence is 12 residues long. Trimming took 6 bases from V and 1 from J, leaving 6 bases between them. The germline V gene encodes CDR1 KGHDR and CDR2 SFDVKD. The CDR3 region is CATSQGSYEQYF. The CDR3 region has the DNA TGTGCCACCAGTCAGGGGTCCTACGAGCAGTACTTC.

A single count supports this clone. The chain is built from TRBV5-4 and TRBJ2-5; D possibly corresponds to TRBD2 (6 bases). Germline loops: CDR1 SGHNT, CDR2 YYREEE (reference sequence). V was pared by 6 bases and J by 2 bases, with 14 bases between. The CDR3 has 14 amino acids. The DNA for the CDR3 is TGTGCCAGCACCCTTAGGAGCGGGCAAGAGACCCAGTACTTC. Translating gives CASTLRSGQETQYF. Supplemented by reference TRBV5-4 and TRBJ2-5, the full variable domain reads ETGVTQSPTHLIKTRGQQVTLRCSSQSGHNTVSWYQQALGQGPQFIFQYYREEENGRGNFPPRFSGLQFPNYSSELNVNALELDDSALYLCASTLRSGQETQYFGPGTRLLVL.

This clone was seen a single time. CDR3 nucleotide sequence: TGTGCCTGGAGGCGGGATGCGGGCACTGAAGCTTTCTTT. It specifies CAWRRDAGTEAFF. The gene calls are TRBV30 and TRBJ1-1; no clear D. The germline V gene encodes CDR1 GTSNPN and CDR2 SVGIG (reference sequence). The CDR3 has 13 amino acids. V gave up 3 bases and J gave up 4 bases, with 12 bases separating them.

This chain connects TRBV6-6 to TRBJ1-6; D may be TRBD1 (6 bases). Trimming pared 2 bases from V and 7 bases from J, leaving 9 bases between. The CDR3 consists of 14 residues. CDR1 and CDR2 (germline): MNHNY, SVGAGI (reference sequence). CDR3 loop: CASSYQGNNSPLHF. CDR3 bases: TGTGCCAGCAGTTACCAGGGGAACAATTCACCCCTCCACTTT.

The genes are TRBV7-8 and TRBJ2-7; tentatively, D is TRBD1 (6 bases). Germline V lookup: CDR1 SGHVS, CDR2 FQNEAQ. Trimming took off 1 base at V and 4 bases at J, with 11 bases between the two ends. The CDR3 runs to 14 residues. The CDR3 DNA sequence: TGTGCCAGCAGCTTAGGACGAGGGGGATACGAGCAGTACTTC. This sequence encodes CASSLGRGGYEQYF.

V and J are TRBV2 and TRBJ1-4, with D unclear. The CDR3 contains 13 residues. The V gene's germline CDR1 is SNHLY and CDR2 FYNNEI. Trimming removed 7 bases from V and 4 bases from J, with 10 bases in between. Here the CDR3 DNA reads TGTGCCAGCACTGACGGGGTTAATGAAAAACTGTTTTTT. Its protein is CASTDGVNEKLFF.

This clone was seen just once. V gene TRBV23-1 combines with J gene TRBJ2-7; a weak D match, TRBD1 (6 bases). TRBV23-1 is annotated as an ORF whose role is uncertain. Trimming stripped 11 bases from V and 1 base from J, with 15 bases between. This CDR3 region has 13 residues. The CDR3 loop reads CACPGHDSYEQYF. As DNA, the CDR3 is TGCGCCTGCCCGGGACACGATTCCTACGAGCAGTACTTC.

CDR3 sequence: CASSLGQQPQHF. The CDR3 DNA reads TGTGCCAGCAGCCTGGGACAGCAGCCCCAGCATTTT. V usage is TRBV5-8 and J usage is TRBJ1-5; 7 bases fit TRBD1. Germline V gene lookup returns CDR1 SGHTS and CDR2 YDEGEE. Trimming removed 4 bases from V and 7 bases from J; junction bases left unmatched: 2. This CDR3 comprises 12 residues.

The chain is built from TRBV10-2 and TRBJ1-6, with D tentatively TRBD1 (6 bases). Germline-derived CDR1 and CDR2 are WSHSY and SAAADI. CDR3 length: 14 amino acids. Trimming removed 5 bases from V and 7 bases from J, with 12 bases in between. CDR3 nucleotide sequence: TGCGCCAGCAGTACCGGGACATCCAATTCACCCCTCCACTTT. This translates into CASSTGTSNSPLHF.

V is TRBV19 and J is TRBJ1-5, with TRBD1 matching 10 bases. Germline values: CDR1 LNHDA, CDR2 SQIVND (reference sequence). Germline trimming cut 7 bases from V and 11 bases from J; bases unmatched to any gene: 5. There are 12 residues in the CDR3. Written as DNA, the CDR3 is TGTGCCAGTACCCGGACAGGGGGAGCCCAGCATTTT. Its protein is CASTRTGGAQHF.

The gene calls are TRBV19 and TRBJ1-1; the D is unclear. The V gene's germline CDR1 is LNHDA and CDR2 SQIVND (reference sequence). Trimming removed 7 bases from V and 3 bases from J, with 15 bases in between. This CDR3 has 14 amino acids. This chain's CDR3 is CASTPSSAHTEAFF. The CDR3 DNA is TGTGCCAGTACCCCTTCTAGTGCCCACACTGAAGCTTTCTTT.

This chain connects TRBV15 to TRBJ2-3; 10 bases agree with TRBD1. The length of the CDR3 is 16 residues. J gave up 4 bases and V 4 bases, and 8 bases lay outside the gene matches. Germline V gene lookup returns CDR1 LNHNV and CDR2 YYDKDF (reference sequence). The CDR3 loop is CATSIPGQGMADTQYF. In DNA form, the CDR3 reads TGTGCCACCAGCATTCCGGGACAGGGGATGGCAGATACGCAGTATTTT.

The rearrangement uses TRBV6-2 or TRBV6-3 and TRBJ1-6; TRBD1 aligns across 10 bases. J gave up 10 bases and V 6 bases, and 12 bases lay outside the gene matches. The CDR3 length is 16 residues. The germline gives CDR1 MNHEY, CDR2 SVGEGT. The CDR3: CASSPVTGTGESPLHF. The CDR3 DNA follows: TGTGCCAGCAGCCCTGTTACCGGGACAGGGGAATCACCCCTCCACTTT.

The CDR3 protein is CASSTGTGLAHSPLHF. The DNA of the CDR3 is TGCGCCAGCAGCACCGGGACAGGGTTGGCGCATTCACCCCTCCACTTT. The V gene is TRBV5-1, the J gene TRBJ1-6, with TRBD1 matching over 9 bases. The V segment lost 4 bases and the J segment 8 bases; nucleotides outside the gene matches: 10. Germline V lookup: CDR1 SGHRS, CDR2 YFSETQ. This CDR3 contains 16 residues.

The genes are TRBV7-2 and TRBJ2-6, with 7 bases fitting TRBD1. Germline V gene data show CDR1 as SGHTA and CDR2 as FQGNSA. V was pared by 5 bases and J by 2 bases, with 9 bases of the junction left unmatched. The CDR3 consists of 17 residues. The CDR3 reads CASSLNFDRAGANVLTF. DNA for the CDR3: TGTGCCAGCAGCCTAAACTTCGACAGGGCTGGGGCCAACGTCCTGACTTTC.

Remarks on this clone: The junction shows a germline mismatch at one end, possibly a read error. The CDR3 DNA follows: TGTGCCAGCAGTTTAGAGTCGCAGGGGAGGGACTTC. Amino acids: CASSLESQGRDF. The V call is TRBV28, the J call TRBJ2-4; D may be TRBD2 (7 bases). Germline V gives CDR1 MDHEN, CDR2 SYDVKM. The CDR3 is 12 amino acids.

This clone was counted a few times. The chain employs TRBV19 and TRBJ1-1; D is possibly TRBD1 (5 bases). The germline V gene encodes CDR1 LNHDA and CDR2 SQIVND (reference sequence). Trimming left V 6 bases short and J 3 bases short, with 11 bases between. CDR3 size: 13 residues. The CDR3 is CASRGPGDTEAFF. DNA of the CDR3: TGTGCCAGTAGGGGGCCGGGAGACACTGAAGCTTTCTTT. Looking up the rest from reference TRBV19 and TRBJ1-1 gives the full variable domain: DGGITQSPKYLFRKEGQNVTLSCEQNLNHDAMYWYRQDPGQGLRLIYYSQIVNDFQKGDIAEGYSVSREKKESFPLTVTSAQKNPTAFYLCASRGPGDTEAFFGQGTRLTVV.

The chain employs TRBV19 and TRBJ2-7; 9 bases agree with TRBD1. Germline lookup yields CDR1 LNHDA and CDR2 SQIVND (reference sequence). This CDR3 contains 12 residues. J gave up 5 bases and V 10 bases, and 6 bases lay outside the gene matches. CDR3 in amino acids: CATRQGGHEQYF. CDR3 DNA: TGTGCCACCCGACAGGGGGGGCACGAGCAGTACTTC. Supplemented by reference TRBV19 and TRBJ2-7, the full variable domain reads DGGITQSPKYLFRKEGQNVTLSCEQNLNHDAMYWYRQDPGQGLRLIYYSQIVNDFQKGDIAEGYSVSREKKESFPLTVTSAQKNPTAFYLCATRQGGHEQYFGPGTRLTVT.

This clone is a singleton in its sample. V is TRBV7-9 and J is TRBJ2-7, with 8 bases lining up with TRBD1. The junction had 6 bases not matched to a gene; V was cut back by 2 bases and J by 9 bases. CDR1 is SEHNR and CDR2 is FQNEAQ in the germline V gene (reference sequence). This CDR3 region has 13 residues. In DNA form, the CDR3 reads TGTGCCAGCAGCTTACCGACAGGGGCAGGGCAGTACTTC. Residues: CASSLPTGAGQYF. The whole variable domain, filled in from reference TRBV7-9 and TRBJ2-7, reads DTGVSQNPRHKITKRGQNVTFRCDPISEHNRLYWYRQTLGQGPEFLTYFQNEAQLEKSRLLSDRFSAERPKGSFSTLEIQRTEQGDSAMYLCASSLPTGAGQYFGPGTRLTVT.

The chain has TRBV14 and TRBJ1-1, with no clear D. Looked up from germline, CDR1 is SGHDN and CDR2 is FVKESK. Trimming shortened V by 1 base and J by 6 bases, and 9 bases separated the two germline ends. The length of the CDR3 is 13 residues. The CDR3 DNA reads as TGTGCCAGCAGCCAAGGGACGGGGTCTGAAGCTTTCTTT. It yields the protein CASSQGTGSEAFF.

The chain links TRBV3-1 (or the pseudogene TRBV3-2) to TRBJ2-3; 7 nucleotides match TRBD2. Germline CDR1 is LGHDT and CDR2 is YNNKEL (reference sequence). The CDR3 contains 16 residues. V shed 1 base, J shed 1 base, and the junction held 5 bases outside the gene matches. For the CDR3, the DNA is TGTGCCAGCAGCCAAGTCAGCGGGATTGGCACAGATACGCAGTATTTT. This codes for CASSQVSGIGTDTQYF.

The chain carries TRBV24-1 and TRBJ2-3, with a tentative D call TRBD2 (5 bases). Between the trimmed V and J ends, which lost 2 bases and 5 bases, there was a span of 7 bases. The CDR3 extends over 13 amino acids. CDR1 KGHDR and CDR2 SFDVKD come from the germline V gene. The CDR3 DNA sequence: TGTGCCACCAGTGATTCCCGGGGAGATACGCAGTATTTT. Its translation is CATSDSRGDTQYF.

This clone is a singleton in its sample. V gene TRBV7-2 combines with J gene TRBJ2-3, with 8 positions matching TRBD2. Germline CDR1 reads SGHTA; CDR2 reads FQGNSA. After removal of 5 bases from V and 5 bases from J, the junction contained 9 bases not matched to a gene. There are 15 residues in the CDR3. DNA for the CDR3: TGTGCCAGCAGCCCAAATAGCGGGAATGTAGATACGCAGTATTTT. It codes for CASSPNSGNVDTQYF.

V is TRBV30 and J is TRBJ1-6; TRBD1 agrees at 7 bases. The CDR3 runs 13 residues. CDR1 GTSNPN and CDR2 SVGIG come from the germline V gene (reference sequence). V dropped 5 bases and J dropped 10; count of bases not matched to a gene: 8. CDR3 residues: CAWYTGAGSPLHF. The CDR3 nucleotides are TGTGCCTGGTATACAGGGGCTGGGTCACCCCTCCACTTT.

V gene TRBV7-2 combines with J gene TRBJ2-1, with unresolved D. V lost 1 base to trimming and J lost 3 bases, with 7 bases between them. The V gene's germline CDR1 is SGHTA and CDR2 FQGNSA. CDR3 length: 14 amino acids. This CDR3 reads CASSLDTNYNEQFF. The CDR3 DNA sequence: TGTGCCAGCAGCTTAGATACTAACTACAATGAGCAGTTCTTC.

The CDR3 region is CASSQAPNQPQHF. CDR3 in DNA: TGTGCCAGCAGCCAAGCCCCTAATCAGCCCCAGCATTTT. The chain employs TRBV3-1 (or the pseudogene TRBV3-2) and TRBJ1-5; D gene ambiguous. The CDR3 has 13 amino acids. Trimming took off 1 base at V and 4 bases at J, with 5 bases between the two ends. Germline values: CDR1 LGHDT, CDR2 YNNKEL (reference sequence).

V usage is TRBV25-1 and J usage is TRBJ2-5, with D hard to call. Germline CDR1 MGHDK, CDR2 SYGVNS. The CDR3 is 12 amino acids. Deletions cut 6 bases from V and 0 bases from J, with 5 bases between. The CDR3 protein is CASSPNQETQYF. The CDR3 coding sequence is TGTGCCAGCAGCCCAAACCAAGAGACCCAGTACTTC.